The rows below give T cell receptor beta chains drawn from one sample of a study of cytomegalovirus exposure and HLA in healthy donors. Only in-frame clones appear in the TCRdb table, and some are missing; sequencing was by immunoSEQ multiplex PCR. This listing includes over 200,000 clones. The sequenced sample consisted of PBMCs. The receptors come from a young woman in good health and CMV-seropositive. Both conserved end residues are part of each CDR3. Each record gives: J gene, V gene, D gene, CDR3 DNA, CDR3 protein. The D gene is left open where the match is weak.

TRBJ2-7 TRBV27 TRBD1 TGTGCCAGCAGTTTGTACCAGGGGGCCGACGAGCAGTACTTC CASSLYQGADEQYF
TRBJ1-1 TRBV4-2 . TGTGCCAGCAGCCAATCAGGGGTAAGGACTGAAGCTTTCTTT CASSQSGVRTEAFF
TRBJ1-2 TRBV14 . TGTGCCAGCAGCCAGCAGGGTGCCGCGGGCTACACCTTC CASSQQGAAGYTF
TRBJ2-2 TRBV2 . TGTGCCAGCACGGCCGGGGAGCTGTTTTTT CASTAGELFF
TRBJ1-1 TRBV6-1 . TGTGCCAGCAGAAACACCTTGAACACTGAAGCTTTCTTT CASRNTLNTEAFF
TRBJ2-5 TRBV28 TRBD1 TGTGCCAGCAGTGTCCCAGGGGGAGAGACCCAGTACTTC CASSVPGGETQYF
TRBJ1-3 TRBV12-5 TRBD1 TGTGCTAGTGGACAGACAGGGGGAAACACCATATATTTT CASGQTGGNTIYF
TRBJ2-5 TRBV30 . TGTGCCTGGAGTGTACTAGGGGAGACCCAGTACTTC CAWSVLGETQYF
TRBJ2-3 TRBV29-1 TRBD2 TGCAGCGTTGATACGAGTAGCGGGATTCGCACAGATACGCAGTATTTT CSVDTSSGIRTDTQYF
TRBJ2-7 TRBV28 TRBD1 TGTGCCAGCAGGCCCTCTCTGGGGACAGGGATTGCCGAGCAGTACTTC CASRPSLGTGIAEQYF
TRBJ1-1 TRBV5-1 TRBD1 TGCGCCAGCAGCCGGACAGGGATCAGCACTGAAGCTTTCTTT CASSRTGISTEAFF
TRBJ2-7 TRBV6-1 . TGTGCCAGCAGTAAAGGACAAATAGGCTACGAGCAGTACTTC CASSKGQIGYEQYF
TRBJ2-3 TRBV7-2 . TGTGCCAGCAGCCTCCTAGCTGGGACAGATACGCAGTATTTT CASSLLAGTDTQYF
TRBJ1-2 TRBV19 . TGTGCCAGTATTATGTCAGGGTACCAAGAAGACTATGGCTACACCTTC CASIMSGYQEDYGYTF
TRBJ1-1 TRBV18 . TGTGCCAGCTCACCACGGGCCGCAGGGGTGAACACTGAAGCTTTCTTT CASSPRAAGVNTEAFF
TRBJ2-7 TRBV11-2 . TGTGCCAGCCAACCAATACGAGGCAGGGGCTACGAGCAGTACTTC CASQPIRGRGYEQYF
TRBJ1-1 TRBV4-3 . TGCGCCAGCAGCCAACTTTTCTTGAACACTGAAGCTTTCTTT CASSQLFLNTEAFF
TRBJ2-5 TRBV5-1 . TGCGCCAGCAGTGAAGCCAGGTCCACGTACCAAGAGACCCAGTACTTC CASSEARSTYQETQYF
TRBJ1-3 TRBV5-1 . TGCGCCAGCAGCTTGGGGAGGACTGGAAACACCATATATTTT CASSLGRTGNTIYF
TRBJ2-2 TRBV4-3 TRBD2 TGCGCCAGCAGCCAAGCTGAACTAGCGTTTGGCGGGGAGCTGTTTTTT CASSQAELAFGGELFF
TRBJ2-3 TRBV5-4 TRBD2 TGTGCCAGCAGCTTGTCAACTAGCGGGACGGATACGCAGTATTTT CASSLSTSGTDTQYF
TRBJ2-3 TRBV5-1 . TGCGCCAGCAGCTTAGGACTCACAGATACGCAGTATTTT CASSLGLTDTQYF
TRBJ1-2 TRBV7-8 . TGTGCCAGCAGCTTAGCGGTGGGAGGGGCGAGATATGGCTACACCTTC CASSLAVGGARYGYTF
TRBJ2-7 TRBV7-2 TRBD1 TGTGCCAGCAGCCCGACAGGGCCAGGCGGTGAGCAGTACTTC CASSPTGPGGEQYF
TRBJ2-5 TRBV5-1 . TGCGCCAGCGCTTTAATGACAATCCAAGAGACCCAGTACTTC CASALMTIQETQYF
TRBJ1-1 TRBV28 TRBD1 TGTGCCAGCAGTTACGGGACAGGGTTTAGGGGAGCTTTCTTT CASSYGTGFRGAFF
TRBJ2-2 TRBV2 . TGTGCCAGCAGCGGAGAAGGCGGGGAGCTGTTTTTT CASSGEGGELFF
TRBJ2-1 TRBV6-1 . TGTGCCAGCAGTGAAAGGCGCGGTTGGGGCGGGACCGACAATGAGCAGTTCTTC CASSERRGWGGTDNEQFF
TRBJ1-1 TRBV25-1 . TGTGCCAGCAGTGAGGGACACCTGAACACTGAAGCTTTCTTT CASSEGHLNTEAFF